Each of the 10 T cell receptor beta chains below was sequenced from the same sample in a study of blood T cell repertoires in COVID-19. Measured with immunoSEQ multiplex PCR; TCRdb has only the in-frame clones, and not every one. Of approximately 150,000 clones listed, roughly nine tenths are singletons. Sequenced input: peripheral blood. These receptors originate from a woman aged 70-85 years with acute or convalescent COVID-19.

The chain recombines TRBV20-1 with TRBJ2-1; D is uncertain. The CDR3 runs to 11 residues. CDR1 and CDR2 from the germline V gene are DFQATT and SNEGSKA (reference sequence). V shed 3 bases and J shed 9 bases, with 9 bases lying between them. The CDR3 is CSARPVSEQFF. The CDR3 DNA follows: TGCAGTGCTAGGCCTGTCAGTGAGCAGTTCTTC.

J is TRBJ1-1 and V is TRBV3-1 (or the pseudogene TRBV3-2); the match to TRBD1 covers 8 bases. The CDR3 sequence is 14 residues long. Germline CDR1 is LGHDT and CDR2 is YNNKEL (reference sequence). V lost 3 bases and J lost 3; bases outside the gene matches: 3. The CDR3: CASSHGQGDTEAFF. The CDR3 region has the DNA TGTGCCAGCAGCCACGGACAGGGAGACACTGAAGCTTTCTTT.

V usage is TRBV7-2 and J usage is TRBJ1-5; 9 bases align to TRBD1. There are 15 residues in the CDR3. Trimming took 5 bases from V and 7 from J; bases not matched to a gene: 9. From germline, CDR1 is SGHTA and CDR2 FQGNSA. The chain's CDR3 is CASSLDRGRGQPQHF. The CDR3, as DNA: TGTGCCAGCAGCCTGGACAGGGGTCGGGGGCAGCCCCAGCATTTT.

This clone has more than one count but fewer than ten. The rearrangement joins TRBV7-9 to TRBJ1-2, with 7 bases that match TRBD1. Trimming took 5 bases from V and 3 from J; bases not matched to a gene: 3. The length of the CDR3 is 13 residues. Germline CDR1 and CDR2: SEHNR and FQNEAQ (reference sequence). CDR3 nucleotide sequence: TGTGCCAGCAGCCCCGGGACAGACTATGGCTACACCTTC. Its translation is CASSPGTDYGYTF.

This clone was counted only a few times. This chain connects TRBV7-9 to TRBJ2-5, with 7 bases fitting TRBD2. Germline CDR1 SEHNR, CDR2 FQNEAQ (reference sequence). J lost 4 bases, V lost 5 bases, and 7 bases had no gene match. The CDR3 spans 14 residues. The CDR3, as DNA: TGTGCCAGCAGCGAAGGCGGGGGTGGAGAGACCCAGTACTTC. The encoded protein is CASSEGGGGETQYF.

The chain recombines TRBV6-2 or TRBV6-3 with TRBJ2-7; a weak D match, TRBD1 (7 bases). Trimming removed 6 bases at V and 6 bases at J, with 18 bases between. The CDR3 runs to 14 residues. The V gene's germline CDR1 is MNHEY and CDR2 SVGEGT. CDR3 in DNA: TGTGCCAGCAGCCTAGGGGGCGGGACACCCGAGCAGTACTTC. The encoded protein is CASSLGGGTPEQYF.

The chain's CDR3 is CASSTKRGDYEQYF. DNA of the CDR3: TGTGCCAGTAGTACAAAGCGGGGCGACTACGAGCAGTACTTC. The chain has TRBV19 and TRBJ2-7; TRBD2 aligns across 7 bases. CDR3 length equals 14 residues. Trimming at V came to 4 bases and at J to 3 bases, leaving 6 bases not matched to a gene. Germline CDR1 LNHDA, CDR2 SQIVND (reference sequence).

The chain joins TRBV2 to TRBJ1-2; the match to TRBD1 covers 8 bases. Germline assignment: CDR1 SNHLY and CDR2 FYNNEI. Germline trimming cut 6 bases from V and 8 bases from J; bases unmatched to any gene: 14. This CDR3 is built from 15 residues. CDR3 nucleotides: TGTGCCAGCAGCCCCGACAGGGGTGTTCGGTGGGGCTACACCTTC. Its translation is CASSPDRGVRWGYTF.

The chain employs TRBV28 and TRBJ2-3, with D perhaps TRBD2 (5 bases). Trimming removed 5 bases at V and 5 bases at J, with 5 bases between. Germline CDR1 MDHEN, CDR2 SYDVKM. The length of the CDR3 is 11 residues. Here the CDR3 reads CASSTRDTQYF. The CDR3 DNA sequence: TGTGCCAGCAGTACTAGAGATACGCAGTATTTT.

The CDR3 nucleotides read TGCGCCAGCAGCTTGGAGACAGGGGGCGATGGCTACACCTTC. Amino acid sequence: CASSLETGGDGYTF. The rearrangement uses TRBV5-1 and TRBJ1-2, with 10 bases aligning to TRBD1. The CDR3 length is 14 residues. Germline V gives CDR1 SGHRS, CDR2 YFSETQ. The V segment lost 0 bases and the J segment 6 bases; nucleotides outside the gene matches: 2.